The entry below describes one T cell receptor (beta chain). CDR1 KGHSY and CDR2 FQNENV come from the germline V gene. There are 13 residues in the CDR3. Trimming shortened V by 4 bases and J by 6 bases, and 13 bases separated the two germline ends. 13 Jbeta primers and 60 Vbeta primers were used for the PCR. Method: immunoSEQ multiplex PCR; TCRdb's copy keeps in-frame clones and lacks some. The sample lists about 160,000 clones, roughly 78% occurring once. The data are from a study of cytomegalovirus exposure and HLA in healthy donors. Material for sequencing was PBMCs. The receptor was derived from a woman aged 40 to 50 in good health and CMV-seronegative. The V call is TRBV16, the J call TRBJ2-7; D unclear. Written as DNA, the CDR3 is TGTGCCAGCAGCCCAGCCAGACACCTCGAGCAGTACTTC. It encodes CASSPARHLEQYF.